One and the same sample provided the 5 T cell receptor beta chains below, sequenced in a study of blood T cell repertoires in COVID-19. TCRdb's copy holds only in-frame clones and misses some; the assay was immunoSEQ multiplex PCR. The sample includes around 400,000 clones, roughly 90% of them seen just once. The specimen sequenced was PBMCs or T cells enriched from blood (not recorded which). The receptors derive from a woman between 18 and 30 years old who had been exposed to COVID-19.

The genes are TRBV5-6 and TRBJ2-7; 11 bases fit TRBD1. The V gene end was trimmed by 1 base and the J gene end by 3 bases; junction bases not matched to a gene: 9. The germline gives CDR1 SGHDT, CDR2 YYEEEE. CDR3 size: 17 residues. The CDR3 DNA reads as TGTGCCAGCAGCTTGCGGACAGGGGGCCCGAGATACTACGAGCAGTACTTC. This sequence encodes CASSLRTGGPRYYEQYF.

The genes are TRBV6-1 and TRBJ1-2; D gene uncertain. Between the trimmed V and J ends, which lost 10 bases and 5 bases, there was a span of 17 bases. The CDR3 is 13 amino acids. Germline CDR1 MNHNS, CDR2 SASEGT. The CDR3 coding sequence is TGTGCCACCATTATGGCTTCGGGGTATGGCTACACCTTC. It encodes CATIMASGYGYTF.

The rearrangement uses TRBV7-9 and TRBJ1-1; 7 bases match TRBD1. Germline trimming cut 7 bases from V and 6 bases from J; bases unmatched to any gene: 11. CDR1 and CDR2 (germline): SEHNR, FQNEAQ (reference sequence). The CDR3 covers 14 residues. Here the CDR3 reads CASIPGGTYAEAFF. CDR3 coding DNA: TGTGCCAGCATCCCAGGGGGAACTTACGCTGAAGCTTTCTTT.

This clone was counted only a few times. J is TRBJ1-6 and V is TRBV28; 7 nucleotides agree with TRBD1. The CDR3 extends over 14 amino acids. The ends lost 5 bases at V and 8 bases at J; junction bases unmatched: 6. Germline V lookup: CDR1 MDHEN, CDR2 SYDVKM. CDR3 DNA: TGTGCCAGCAGTGACAGGGCTAATTATTCACCCCTCCACTTT. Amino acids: CASSDRANYSPLHF.

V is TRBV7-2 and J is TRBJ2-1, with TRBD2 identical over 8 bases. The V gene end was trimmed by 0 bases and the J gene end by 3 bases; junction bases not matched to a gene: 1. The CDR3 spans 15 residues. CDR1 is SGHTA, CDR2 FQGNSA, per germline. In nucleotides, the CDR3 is TGTGCCAGCAGCTTAGCGGGACTAGGCTACAATGAGCAGTTCTTC. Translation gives CASSLAGLGYNEQFF.